This T cell receptor (beta chain) was observed in a study of shared clonotypes between healthy human individuals. Whole-study findings and limits: Depth of sequencing was expected to influence donor clonotype sharing. Larger richness was generally estimated for naive than memory subsets.

CD45RO-negative, CCR7-selected cells formed the naive CD8 fraction, which excluded terminally differentiated effector memory CD45RA+ cells. The healthy adult donors were HIV-negative and reported no recent acute infections or vaccinations. Researchers ran the assay at a deep level. Clones were read by immunoSEQ multiplex PCR, and TCRdb kept only the in-frame ones, dropping some. This table holds roughly 2 million clones, about 95% found once. In germline, CDR1 is MDHEN, CDR2 SYDVKM. CDR3 length: 14 residues. Deletions cut 3 bases from V and 2 bases from J, with 7 bases between. A note on this clone: Its antigen is not identified. The same CDR3 can be traced to other DNA sequences in this sample.

This clonotype was sampled from a man aged 18 to 30 in good health. The V and J genes are TRBV28 and TRBJ2-2; D gene uncertain. Sequenced input: naive CD8+ T cells sorted from blood. The CDR3 region is CASSFSGNTGELFF. The CDR3 DNA follows: TGTGCCAGCAGTTTTTCCGGAAACACCGGGGAGCTGTTTTTT.